The sequence of this T cell receptor (beta chain) was determined in a study of PD-1 blockade in classical Hodgkin lymphoma. Study overall: Intravenous nivolumab at 3 mg/kg was given to patients every 2 weeks.

This CDR3 region has 16 residues. The V end lost 1 base, the J end lost 5 bases, and 15 bases lay between the germline ends. Germline V CDR1 and CDR2: SGHAT, FQNNGV. This table comes from immunoSEQ multiplex PCR, and its TCRdb copy is limited to in-frame clones, with some not included. The data hold roughly 16,000 clones, with 80% to 85% observed a single time. The patients all showed relapse after autologous stem cell transplantation, while their brentuximab vedotin exposure varied. Concerning this clone: Antigen unknown.

Study-wide results and caveats: The repertoire differences lack a defined cause, possibly disease activity or prior therapy. Exclusion was applied to patients who started nivolumab under 1 year after ASCT.

V gene TRBV11-2 combines with J gene TRBJ2-1; D might be TRBD2 (6 bases). The receptor's source is a human donor with classical Hodgkin lymphoma. Sequencing was performed on peripheral blood mononuclear cells (PBMCs), taken before the second cycle of nivolumab. The CDR3 protein is CASSLVPELAHNEQFF. The CDR3 bases are TGTGCCAGCAGCTTAGTTCCGGAACTAGCCCACAATGAGCAGTTCTTC.